The clone carrying this TCR beta chain has just a few counts. The antigen is not known. The data are from a study of beta chain features in type 1 diabetes. Germline values: CDR1 SNHLY, CDR2 FYNNEI. The V segment lost 6 bases and the J segment 1 base; nucleotides outside the gene matches: 6. The CDR3 sequence is 15 residues long. Study-wide points: PCR might preferentially amplify shorter templates, equally in patients and controls. Reduced insertions and increased deletions marked VDJ junctions in type 1 diabetes patients. Within each of all four CD4+ subsets, Type 1 diabetes patients had TCRB CDR3s that were moderately but significantly shorter.

Purities in excess of 95% were seen in all sorted populations. Isolated RNA was reverse transcribed in full, so expressed TCRB transcripts were sequenced. Sequencing used immunoSEQ multiplex PCR; TCRdb keeps in-frame clones, though not all of them. The sample has some 150,000 clones, under 60% seen once. The origin of this receptor is a man aged 18 to 35 in good health. The sequenced sample consisted of Tregs from blood. The chain employs TRBV2 and TRBJ1-2, with 9 positions matching TRBD1. In DNA form, the CDR3 reads TGTGCCAGCAGGCGGACAGGGGTTCGTAACTATGGCTACACCTTC. It specifies CASRRTGVRNYGYTF.